The rows below give T cell receptor beta chains drawn from one sample of a study of T cell responses to AZD1222 COVID-19 vaccine. Measured with immunoSEQ multiplex PCR; TCRdb has only the in-frame clones, and not every one. The sample lists 150,000 or so clones, 85% to 90% occurring once. The specimen comprised peripheral blood, sampled 28 days after the second dose of the MenACWY control vaccine. The receptors stem from an adult who received the MenACWY meningococcal vaccine as a control. The CDR3 runs from the conserved cysteine through the conserved F or W. The D gene is left open where the match is weak. Clone size, where shown, is once, few, many, or a class for clones that have expanded.

TRBJ2-1 TRBD1 TRBV4-1 few TGCGCCAGCAGCCAGCTAGTGCCTCGGGACAGGGTGTCCTACAATGAGCAGTTCTTC CASSQLVPRDRVSYNEQFF
TRBJ1-2 NA TRBV6-5 NA TGTGCCAGCGAGGGCCTCTATGGCTACACCTTC CASEGLYGYTF
TRBJ2-7 NA TRBV27 NA TGTGCCAGCGGAAAGCCAGGGTTTAGGTCCTACGAGCAGTACTTC CASGKPGFRSYEQYF
TRBJ1-2 NA TRBV7-9 once TGTGCCAGCAGCTTAAGGCAGAATGGCTACACCTTC CASSLRQNGYTF
TRBJ2-7 TRBD1 TRBV27 NA TGTGCCAGCAGTCCTGGACAGGGCCCCTACGAGCAGTACTTC CASSPGQGPYEQYF
TRBJ2-1 TRBD1 TRBV6-2/TRBV6-3 NA TGTGCCAGCAGCGCGGGACAGGGTAGGAATGAGCAGTTCTTC CASSAGQGRNEQFF
TRBJ1-3 NA TRBV5-1 NA TGCGCCAGCAGCTTGGTGGGCTCTGGAAACACCATATATTTT CASSLVGSGNTIYF
TRBJ1-5 NA TRBV4-3 NA TGCGCCAGCAGCCAAGATCACCGGCAGGGTGGGCAGCCCCAGCATTTT CASSQDHRQGGQPQHF
TRBJ1-5 NA TRBV30 once TGTGCCTGGAGTGTAAGTACGGGCCATCAGCCCCAGCATTTT CAWSVSTGHQPQHF
TRBJ1-1 NA TRBV27 NA TGTGCCAGCAGTTTAGACAGGAACACTGAAGCTTTCTTT CASSLDRNTEAFF
TRBJ1-1 NA TRBV11-2 NA TGTGCCAGCAGCTTAATGGGCGTAGGTATAGAAGCTTTCTTT CASSLMGVGIEAFF
TRBJ2-7 NA TRBV9 NA TGTGCCAGCAGCGATGGGGGGACCTACGAGCAGTACTTC CASSDGGTYEQYF
TRBJ2-7 NA TRBV5-4 NA TGTGCCAGCAGCTCAGGTGTATCCTACGAGCAGTACTTC CASSSGVSYEQYF
TRBJ2-5 TRBD1 TRBV5-6 NA TGTGCCAGCAGCTTGGGGGGACAGGGGTTTCGAGAGACCCAGTACTTC CASSLGGQGFRETQYF
TRBJ2-2 TRBD2 TRBV4-3 few TGCGCCAGCAGCCGAACGGCGGGAGGTACCGGGGAGCTGTTTTTT CASSRTAGGTGELFF
TRBJ2-1 NA TRBV7-2 few TGTGCCAGCAGCTTAGGGCCCAGTGAGCAGTTCTTC CASSLGPSEQFF
TRBJ1-2 NA TRBV11-2 NA TGTGCCAGCAGCCCACTTGACAGCATTTATGGCTACACCTTC CASSPLDSIYGYTF
TRBJ2-3 NA TRBV5-1 NA TGCGCCAGCAGCTTGGCACAACGGAGCACAGATACGCAGTATTTT CASSLAQRSTDTQYF
TRBJ2-7 TRBD2 TRBV7-2 NA TGTGCCAGCAGCTTAGGATCTCTAGCGGGGGCGTACGGCTACGAGCAGTACTTC CASSLGSLAGAYGYEQYF
TRBJ1-4 NA TRBV18 NA TGTGCCAGCTCACCATCGGCAGCTGAAAAACTGTTTTTT CASSPSAAEKLFF
TRBJ2-7 NA TRBV12-3/TRBV12-4 NA TGTGCCAGCAGTGTACAGCGGTACGAGCAGTACTTC CASSVQRYEQYF
TRBJ2-2 TRBD2 TRBV25-1 NA TGTGCCAGCCTTCCCGCGGGAGGTAACACCGGGGAGCTGTTTTTT CASLPAGGNTGELFF
TRBJ2-5 NA TRBV5-1 NA TGCGCCAGCAGCTTGGGGGGTCCCGTCGGAGAGACCCAGTACTTC CASSLGGPVGETQYF
TRBJ1-5 NA TRBV5-5 NA TGTGCCAGCAGCTTGGCCAGTAGCAATCAGCCCCAGCATTTT CASSLASSNQPQHF
TRBJ1-6 NA TRBV28 once TGTGCCAGCAGTTTAGTGACAGTTGATAATTCACCCCTCCACTTT CASSLVTVDNSPLHF
TRBJ2-5 NA TRBV4-3 NA TGCGCCAGCAGCCAAATGGGAGAGACCCAGTACTTC CASSQMGETQYF
TRBJ1-1 TRBD1 TRBV19 NA TGTGCCAGTACCCAAGACAGGGTTGGTGTAGCTTTCTTT CASTQDRVGVAFF
TRBJ2-1 TRBD2 TRBV27 few TGTGCCAGCAGTCCTGGGACTAGCGGGTACAATGAGCAGTTCTTC CASSPGTSGYNEQFF
TRBJ2-3 TRBD2 TRBV5-1 NA TGCGCCAGCAGCCCTCCCCTAGCGGGAGGCACAGATACGCAGTATTTT CASSPPLAGGTDTQYF
TRBJ2-7 TRBD2 TRBV7-9 NA TGTGCCAGCAGACCCGGGGGGGCGCTTGAGCAGTACTTC CASRPGGALEQYF
TRBJ2-7 NA TRBV27 NA TGTGCCAGCAGTCCCGGAGGCCCAACCTACGAGCAGTACTTC CASSPGGPTYEQYF
TRBJ2-2 NA TRBV29-1 NA TGCAGCGTTGTAAAGGGGGGAGGTGGCGGGGAGCTGTTTTTT CSVVKGGGGGELFF
TRBJ1-5 NA TRBV5-8 NA TGTGCCAGCAGCTTGGGGCTAGGGGGCAATCAGCCCCAGCATTTT CASSLGLGGNQPQHF
TRBJ1-1 NA TRBV4-1 NA TGCGCCAGCAGCCAAGGTTCTTGGCTGTTACCGAACACTGAAGCTTTCTTT CASSQGSWLLPNTEAFF
TRBJ2-7 NA TRBV27 NA TGTGCCAGCAGTCCCCTCGGCCAGGGAACCTACGAGCAGTACTTC CASSPLGQGTYEQYF
TRBJ1-5 TRBD1 TRBV7-7 NA TGTGCCAGCAGCTTAATACCCCGGGACAGGGGGCGAGAAAGGGAGCAGCCCCAGCATTTT CASSLIPRDRGREREQPQHF
TRBJ1-3 NA TRBV19 NA TGTGCCAGTACCAAGGGGACTGCGGGAAACACCATATATTTT CASTKGTAGNTIYF
TRBJ1-2 NA TRBV19 NA TGTGCCAGTCTCTCCTCCGGCACAGCTAACTATGGCTACACCTTC CASLSSGTANYGYTF
TRBJ1-4 TRBD1 TRBV6-5 NA TGTGCCAGCAGTTACTTGGGACAGGGAAATGAAAAACTGTTTTTT CASSYLGQGNEKLFF
TRBJ1-5 NA TRBV7-8 NA TGTGCCAGCAGTAAAAGGGACACCCCAAATCCTAGCAATCAGCCCCAGCATTTT CASSKRDTPNPSNQPQHF
TRBJ1-2 NA TRBV3-1/TRBV3-2 once TGTGCCAGCAGCTTCCTTCCGGTCAACTATGGCTACACCTTC CASSFLPVNYGYTF
TRBJ2-6 TRBD1 TRBV18 NA TGTGCCAGCTCACCATCCGGGACAGGGGGTCCTGGGGCCAACGTCCTGACTTTC CASSPSGTGGPGANVLTF
TRBJ2-1 TRBD1 TRBV7-2 once TGTGCCAGCAGCTCCATGGGACAGGGGGCGGATGAGCAGTTCTTC CASSSMGQGADEQFF
TRBJ1-6 NA TRBV6-5 NA TGTGCCAGCAGTTACCCCGACAGCATTTCACCCCTCCACTTT CASSYPDSISPLHF
TRBJ2-1 NA TRBV19 NA TGTGCCAGCCGGCAGTGGCGTGAGCAGTTCTTC CASRQWREQFF
TRBJ2-7 NA TRBV18 NA TGTGCCAGCTCACCAATATCACCGGGACTGGACGCCTACGAGCAGTACTTC CASSPISPGLDAYEQYF
TRBJ2-5 TRBD1 TRBV6-2/TRBV6-3 NA TGTGCCAGCAGTTACCTCCGGACAGGGGGGAACCAAGAGACCCAGTACTTC CASSYLRTGGNQETQYF
TRBJ1-1 NA TRBV6-2/TRBV6-3 NA TGTGCCAGCAGTTACGGGGTTGAAGCTTTCTTT CASSYGVEAFF
TRBJ1-2 NA TRBV5-1 NA TGCGCCAGCAGTACAGGGACTGGCCTTGGCTACACCTTC CASSTGTGLGYTF
TRBJ1-5 NA TRBV9 NA TGTGCCAGCAGCGTAGAGGGAGGGCCCCAGCATTTT CASSVEGGPQHF
TRBJ2-7 NA TRBV13 few TGTGCCAGCAGCCCCGGGGGCGAGCAGTACTTC CASSPGGEQYF
TRBJ2-7 NA TRBV30 NA TGTGCCTGGAGTGTACGAACGGACTTAGATAAGTACTTC CAWSVRTDLDKYF
TRBJ2-7 TRBD1 TRBV9 NA TGTGCCAGCAGCCCCCGGACAGGGGGATATGAGCAGTACTTC CASSPRTGGYEQYF
TRBJ1-1 NA TRBV7-9 NA TGTGCCAGCAGCGCTGAACAGGGGAACACTGAAGCTTTCTTT CASSAEQGNTEAFF
TRBJ2-1 TRBD2 TRBV15 NA TGTGCCACCAGCAGAGATTTCGCGGGAGATAATGAGCAGTTCTTC CATSRDFAGDNEQFF